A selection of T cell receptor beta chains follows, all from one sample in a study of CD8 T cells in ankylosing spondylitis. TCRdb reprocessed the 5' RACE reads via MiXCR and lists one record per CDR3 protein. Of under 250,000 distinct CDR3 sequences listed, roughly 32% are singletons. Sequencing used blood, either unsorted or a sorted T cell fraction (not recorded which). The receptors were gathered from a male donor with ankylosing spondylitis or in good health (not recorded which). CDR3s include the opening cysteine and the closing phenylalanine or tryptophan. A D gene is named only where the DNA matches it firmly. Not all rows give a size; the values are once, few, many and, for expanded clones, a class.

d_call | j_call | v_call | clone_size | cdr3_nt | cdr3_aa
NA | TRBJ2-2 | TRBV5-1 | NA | TGCGCCAGCAGCACATACCAGGTGCCCGGGGAGCTGTTTTTT | CASSTYQVPGELFF
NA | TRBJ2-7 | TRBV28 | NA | TGTGCCAGCAATCTTAGGGGACCTTCCTACGAGCAGTACTTC | CASNLRGPSYEQYF
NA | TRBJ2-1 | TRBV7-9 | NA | TGTGCCAGCAACAGATACAACAATGAGCAGTTCTTC | CASNRYNNEQFF
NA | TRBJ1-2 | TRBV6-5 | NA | TGTGCCAGCAGTTACCAACCTGAGGGCGCAGGGGGCTACACCTTC | CASSYQPEGAGGYTF
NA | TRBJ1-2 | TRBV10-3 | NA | TGTGCCATCAGTGAGTACAGAGCTAACTATGGCTACACCTTC | CAISEYRANYGYTF
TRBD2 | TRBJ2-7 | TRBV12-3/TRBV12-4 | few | TGTGCCACCAACGACGGGGGGAAGAATTACGAGCAGTACTTC | CATNDGGKNYEQYF
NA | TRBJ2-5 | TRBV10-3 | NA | TGTGCCATCAGCGAGAGAAGGGTTGAGACCCAGTACTTC | CAISERRVETQYF
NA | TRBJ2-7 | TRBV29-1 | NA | TGCAGCGTTGAATTCTCAGGGAACTACGAGCAGTACTTC | CSVEFSGNYEQYF
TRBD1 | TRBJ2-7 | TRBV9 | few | TGTGCCAGCAGCGGGTCCGGGACAGGGCTCTACGAGCAGTACTTC | CASSGSGTGLYEQYF
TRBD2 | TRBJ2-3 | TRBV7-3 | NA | TGTGCCAGCAGCCCCGGGACTAGCCGTAGCACAGATACGCAGTATTTT | CASSPGTSRSTDTQYF
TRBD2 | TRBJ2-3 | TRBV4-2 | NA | TGTGCCAGCAGCCAAGTACTAGCGGGCACAGATACGCAGTATTTT | CASSQVLAGTDTQYF
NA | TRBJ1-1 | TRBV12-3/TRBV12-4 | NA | TGTGCCAGCAGCCCGCCGCGGTACACTGAAGCTTTCTTT | CASSPPRYTEAFF
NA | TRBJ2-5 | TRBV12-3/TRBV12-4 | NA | TGTGCCAGCAGTGCTGCCGAGGGGGGCGGAGAGACCCAGTACTTC | CASSAAEGGGETQYF
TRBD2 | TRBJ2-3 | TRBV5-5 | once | TGTGCCAGCAGCTTGGAAAGCGGGGCCGCAGATACGCAGTATTTT | CASSLESGAADTQYF
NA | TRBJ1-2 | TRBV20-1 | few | TGCAGTGCTAGTCTAGGGGATGGCTACACCTTC | CSASLGDGYTF
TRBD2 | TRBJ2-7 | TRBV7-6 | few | TGTGCCAGCAGCTTAACCGCGGGGGTAGCCTACGAGCAGTACTTC | CASSLTAGVAYEQYF
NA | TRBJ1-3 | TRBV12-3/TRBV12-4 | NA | TGTGCCAGCAAAAAACAGGGAACGTCTGGAAACACCATATATTTT | CASKKQGTSGNTIYF
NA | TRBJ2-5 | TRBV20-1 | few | TGCAGTGCTAGAAGGTTAATTGAAGAGACCCAGTACTTC | CSARRLIEETQYF
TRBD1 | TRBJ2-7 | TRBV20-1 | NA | TGCAGTGCTCCCGACAGGGGTTCCTACGAGCAGTACTTC | CSAPDRGSYEQYF
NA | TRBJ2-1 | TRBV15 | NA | TGTGCCACCAGCAGAGATTTGCAGGGGTCTGGGAATGAGCAGTTCTTC | CATSRDLQGSGNEQFF
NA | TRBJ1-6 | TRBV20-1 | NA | TGCAGTGCTAATTTATCCCCAATTTATAATTCACCCCTCCACTTT | CSANLSPIYNSPLHF
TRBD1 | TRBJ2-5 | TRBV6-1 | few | TGTGCCAGCAGACTGACAGGGATCCAAGAGACCCAGTACTTC | CASRLTGIQETQYF
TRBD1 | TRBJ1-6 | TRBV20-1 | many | TGCAGTGCCTCCATTGACAGGGGGCCACGTTCACCCCTCCACTTT | CSASIDRGPRSPLHF
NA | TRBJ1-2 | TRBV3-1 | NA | TGTGCCAGCAGCCAAGAAGGCGGCTATGGCTACACCTTC | CASSQEGGYGYTF
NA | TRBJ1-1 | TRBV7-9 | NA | TGTGCCAGCATCAAGGCGGAAAACACTGAAGCTTTCTTT | CASIKAENTEAFF
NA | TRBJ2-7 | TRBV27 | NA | TGTGCCAGCAGCACCCAAGACAGGCCCTACGAGCAGTACTTC | CASSTQDRPYEQYF
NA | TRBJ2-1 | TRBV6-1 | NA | TGTGCCAGCACCCACAGGGAGCAGTTCTTC | CASTHREQFF
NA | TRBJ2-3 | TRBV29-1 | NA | TGCAGCGTTGGGGCCCCCGAGGCGACTTACACAGATACGCAGTATTTT | CSVGAPEATYTDTQYF
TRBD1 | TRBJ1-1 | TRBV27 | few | TGTGCCAGCACTTCACAGGGGCGGGAAGCTTTCTTT | CASTSQGREAFF